The 27 T cell receptor beta chains below all came from one sample that was sequenced in a study of shared clonotypes between healthy human individuals. Profiled with immunoSEQ multiplex PCR; TCRdb holds only in-frame clones, not every one. Of roughly 1.4 million clones listed, less than 99% were seen once; the top ten hold around 0.38%. Sequencing was performed on naive CD4+ T cells sorted from blood. Subset specified: CD45RA+ positively selected. The receptors derive from a young man in good health.

The rearrangement uses TRBV7-2 and TRBJ1-4; 8 nucleotides agree with TRBD1. This CDR3 has 16 residues. Germline lookup yields CDR1 SGHTA and CDR2 FQGNSA. J lost 7 bases, V lost 0 bases, and 7 bases had no gene match. CDR3 DNA: TGTGCCAGCAGCTTAGCGGACAGGGTACGGGGTGAAAAACTGTTTTTT. It encodes CASSLADRVRGEKLFF. Together with reference TRBV7-2 and TRBJ1-4, the CDR3 gives the full variable domain: GAGVSQSPSNKVTEKGKDVELRCDPISGHTALYWYRQSLGQGLEFLIYFQGNSAPDKSGLPSDRFSAERTGGSVSTLTIQRTQQEDSAVYLCASSLADRVRGEKLFFGSGTQLSVL.

This clone has just a few counts. The chain recombines TRBV6-1 with TRBJ2-2; 7 bases map to TRBD1. The CDR3 spans 15 residues. Looked up from germline, CDR1 is MNHNS and CDR2 is SASEGT. The V and J ends lost 3 bases and 4 bases, in that order; junction bases with no gene match: 5. CDR3 sequence (DNA): TGTGCCAGCAGTGAGAGCTCAGGGGGCACCGGGGAGCTGTTTTTT. Its protein product is CASSESSGGTGELFF.

The CDR3 loop is CASSPQTGRWSEAFF. CDR3 bases: TGTGCCAGCTCACCACAGACGGGTAGGTGGTCTGAAGCTTTCTTT. The chain links TRBV18 to TRBJ1-1; unclear D gene. Per the germline V gene, CDR1 is KGHSH and CDR2 is LQKENI. CDR3 length: 15 amino acids. V lost 1 base, J lost 6 bases, and 15 bases lay in between.

The chain employs TRBV28 and TRBJ2-1, with D perhaps matching TRBD2 (5 bases). Germline loops: CDR1 MDHEN, CDR2 SYDVKM. V lost 5 bases and J lost 7, with 9 bases in between. The CDR3 spans 12 residues. CDR3 nucleotides: TGTGCCAGCAGTAGCGGCACTAATGAGCAGTTCTTC. This gives the protein CASSSGTNEQFF. Together with reference TRBV28 and TRBJ2-1, the CDR3 gives the full variable domain: DVKVTQSSRYLVKRTGEKVFLECVQDMDHENMFWYRQDPGLGLRLIYFSYDVKMKEKGDIPEGYSVSREKKERFSLILESASTNQTSMYLCASSSGTNEQFFGPGTRLTVL.

The rearrangement uses TRBV5-1 and TRBJ2-1; the match to TRBD2 covers 8 bases. The length of the CDR3 is 14 residues. CDR1 SGHRS and CDR2 YFSETQ come from the germline V gene. The junction had 7 bases not matched to a gene; V was cut back by 7 bases and J by 4 bases. This CDR3 is CASGLVAGYNEQFF. In nucleotides, the CDR3 is TGCGCCAGCGGACTTGTAGCGGGATACAATGAGCAGTTCTTC.

The chain couples TRBV30 to TRBJ2-5; D is ambiguous. CDR1 GTSNPN and CDR2 SVGIG come from the germline V gene (reference sequence). This CDR3 has 12 amino acids. With 2 bases removed from V and 5 bases from J, the gap between germline ends came to 9 bases. CDR3 loop: CAWSSGLETQYF. As DNA, the CDR3 is TGTGCCTGGAGTTCGGGCTTGGAGACCCAGTACTTC.

The rearrangement joins TRBV5-5 to TRBJ2-7; TRBD1 matches 9 bases. This CDR3 spans 14 amino acids. CDR1 is SGHKS, CDR2 YYEKEE, per germline (reference sequence). V dropped 4 bases and J dropped 2; count of bases not matched to a gene: 4. The CDR3 sequence is CASSQRDRAYEQYF. Written as DNA, the CDR3 is TGTGCCAGCAGCCAAAGGGACAGGGCCTACGAGCAGTACTTC. Full variable domain (outside the CDR3, taken from reference TRBV5-5 and TRBJ2-7): DAGVTQSPTHLIKTRGQQVTLRCSPISGHKSVSWYQQVLGQGPQFIFQYYEKEERGRGNFPDRFSARQFPNYSSELNVNALLLGDSALYLCASSQRDRAYEQYFGPGTRLTVT.

The chain couples TRBV5-4 to TRBJ2-7; 8 bases are a match to TRBD1. Germline V gene sequence: CDR1 SGHNT, CDR2 YYREEE (reference sequence). The CDR3 is 14 amino acids. J gave up 3 bases and V 4 bases, and 6 bases lay outside the gene matches. The CDR3 loop reads CASSRTGPNYEQYF. The CDR3 coding sequence is TGTGCCAGCAGCCGGACAGGGCCAAACTACGAGCAGTACTTC.

The chain employs TRBV5-1 and TRBJ1-4; no definite D call. This CDR3 spans 16 amino acids. Germline-derived CDR1 and CDR2 are SGHRS and YFSETQ. Deletions cut 4 bases from V and 0 bases from J, with 13 bases between. The CDR3 region is CASSPGGSATNEKLFF. The CDR3 coding sequence is TGCGCCAGCAGCCCGGGAGGCTCTGCAACTAATGAAAAACTGTTTTTT.

In its sample, this clone was seen once. V usage is TRBV30 and J usage is TRBJ2-3, with TRBD2 identical over 13 bases. Germline V gene data show CDR1 as GTSNPN and CDR2 as SVGIG (reference sequence). V trimming: 7 bases; J trimming: 0 bases; junction bases outside the gene matches: 10. This CDR3 is built from 17 residues. The CDR3 is CASGGTSGTPSTDTQYF. For the CDR3, the DNA is TGTGCCTCAGGAGGGACTAGCGGGACTCCTAGCACAGATACGCAGTATTTT.

This chain joins TRBV5-1 and TRBJ1-3; no firm D call. The germline V and J ends were trimmed by 4 bases and 4 bases, with 15 bases remaining between them. There are 15 residues in the CDR3. The germline V gene encodes CDR1 SGHRS and CDR2 YFSETQ. CDR3 sequence reads: CASSREGGNGNTIYF. The CDR3 DNA sequence: TGCGCCAGCAGCCGGGAGGGAGGGAACGGAAACACCATATATTTT. Together with reference TRBV5-1 and TRBJ1-3, the CDR3 gives the full variable domain: KAGVTQTPRYLIKTRGQQVTLSCSPISGHRSVSWYQQTPGQGLQFLFEYFSETQRNKGNFPGRFSGRQFSNSRSEMNVSTLELGDSALYLCASSREGGNGNTIYFGEGSWLTVV.

This chain uses TRBV7-9 with TRBJ2-1; a weak D match, TRBD1 (6 bases). The V and J ends lost 5 bases and 14 bases respectively, with 19 bases between them. This CDR3 comprises 13 residues. Germline V gives CDR1 SEHNR, CDR2 FQNEAQ (reference sequence). CDR3: CASSPNASRDKFF. Written as DNA, the CDR3 is TGTGCCAGCAGCCCCAATGCGTCCCGGGACAAGTTCTTC.

The V and J genes are TRBV19 and TRBJ2-7; maybe TRBD1 (6 bases). Germline CDR1 LNHDA, CDR2 SQIVND (reference sequence). This CDR3 comprises 14 residues. Deletions cut 4 bases from V and 2 bases from J, with 12 bases between. CDR3 DNA: TGTGCCAGTAGTACCCCGACAGGTGCCTACGAGCAGTACTTC. Translation: CASSTPTGAYEQYF.

J is TRBJ2-1 and V is TRBV18, with D uncertain. Germline-derived CDR1 and CDR2 are KGHSH and LQKENI. The ends were cut back, 6 bases at V and 0 bases at J, with 15 bases in the middle. The CDR3 has 16 residues. The CDR3 here is CASSRKDVRSYNEQFF. The CDR3 DNA reads as TGTGCCAGCTCGAGAAAGGACGTTCGCTCCTACAATGAGCAGTTCTTC.

The chain is built from TRBV7-3 and TRBJ2-2, with TRBD1 matching 8 bases. Per the germline V gene, CDR1 is SGHTA and CDR2 is FQGTGA. Losses at the gene ends were 5 bases for V and 9 bases for J; bases not matched to a gene: 11. The CDR3 has 15 amino acids. This CDR3 is CASSPTGGPQRELFF. DNA of the CDR3: TGTGCCAGCAGCCCAACAGGGGGGCCTCAACGGGAGCTGTTTTTT.

Regarding this clone: This CDR3 is also generated by other DNA sequences in the sample. This rearrangement joins TRBV5-1 to TRBJ1-5; no clear D. The CDR3 extends over 13 amino acids. From germline, CDR1 is SGHRS and CDR2 YFSETQ. V gave up 0 bases and J gave up 7 bases, with 8 bases separating them. DNA for the CDR3: TGCGCCAGCAGCTTGGACCCGGGGCAGCCCCAGCATTTT. Protein: CASSLDPGQPQHF.

Comments on this clone: An end of the junction does not agree with germline; a read error may underlie this. The rearrangement joins TRBV2 to TRBJ1-5; D gene unclear. The CDR3 covers 13 residues. The germline gives CDR1 SNHLY, CDR2 FYNNEI. Here the CDR3 DNA reads TGTGCCAGCAGCCCGGGGAGCATTCAGCCCCAGCATTTT. Its protein product is CASSPGSIQPQHF.

V usage is TRBV10-3 and J usage is TRBJ2-2, with D tentatively TRBD1 (6 bases). The germline CDR1 and CDR2 sequences are ENHRY and SYGVKD. This CDR3 contains 17 residues. V was clipped by 2 bases and J by 0 bases, with 13 bases between them. Written as DNA, the CDR3 is TGTGCCATCAGTGAGGGGGGCAGGCGTTCGAACACCGGGGAGCTGTTTTTT. This gives the protein CAISEGGRRSNTGELFF.

On this clone itself: Within the sample, other DNA sequences also encode this same CDR3. The chain links TRBV9 to TRBJ2-7, with 8 bases matching TRBD1. The CDR3 spans 14 residues. Looked up from germline, CDR1 is SGDLS and CDR2 is YYNGEE. The V and J ends lost 2 bases and 2 bases, in that order; junction bases with no gene match: 3. This chain's CDR3 is CASSVRTGPYEQYF. For the CDR3, the DNA is TGTGCCAGCAGCGTTCGGACAGGGCCCTACGAGCAGTACTTC.

The genes are TRBV6-5 and TRBJ1-2, with D unresolved. The germline CDR1 and CDR2 sequences are MNHEY and SVGAGI. V was shortened by 5 bases and J by 8 bases, with 12 bases between the two germline ends. There are 12 residues in the CDR3. For the CDR3, the DNA is TGTGCCAGCAGTCAGTCGCGGGTAGGCTACACCTTC. Translating it yields CASSQSRVGYTF.

V is TRBV27 and J is TRBJ2-7; 8 bases fit TRBD1. V dropped 4 bases and J dropped 3; count of bases not matched to a gene: 14. Looked up from germline, CDR1 is MNHEY and CDR2 is SMNVEV (reference sequence). The CDR3 runs to 17 residues. The CDR3 loop reads CASSSLLRGTGGYEQYF. The DNA of the CDR3 is TGTGCCAGCAGTTCCCTTCTAAGGGGTACAGGGGGCTACGAGCAGTACTTC.

J is TRBJ1-3 and V is TRBV5-1, with D possibly TRBD1 on 5 matching bases. Trimming took 2 bases from V and 0 from J, leaving 12 bases between them. The CDR3 has 16 residues. CDR1 and CDR2 from the germline V gene are SGHRS and YFSETQ. CDR3 protein: CASSLPTGPSGNTIYF. The CDR3 nucleotides are TGCGCCAGCAGCTTACCTACAGGACCCTCTGGAAACACCATATATTTT.

CDR3 loop: CASSSTSGSLAKNIQYF. The CDR3, as DNA: TGTGCCAGCAGCTCGACTAGCGGGAGCCTAGCCAAAAACATTCAGTACTTC. This chain links TRBV5-4 with TRBJ2-4, with TRBD2 identical over 12 bases. The CDR3 spans 17 residues. J lost 0 bases, V lost 3 bases, and 4 bases had no gene match. Germline V gene sequence: CDR1 SGHNT, CDR2 YYREEE (reference sequence). Supplemented by reference TRBV5-4 and TRBJ2-4, the full variable domain reads ETGVTQSPTHLIKTRGQQVTLRCSSQSGHNTVSWYQQALGQGPQFIFQYYREEENGRGNFPPRFSGLQFPNYSSELNVNALELDDSALYLCASSSTSGSLAKNIQYFGAGTRLSVL.

To note about this clone: The sample has other DNA sequences that encode this CDR3 too. This chain uses TRBV5-1 with TRBJ2-1; 9 bases fit TRBD2. The CDR3 contains 15 residues. The germline V gene encodes CDR1 SGHRS and CDR2 YFSETQ. V shed 2 bases, J shed 0 bases, and the junction held 0 bases outside the gene matches. As DNA, the CDR3 is TGCGCCAGCAGCTTACTAGCGGGCTCCTACAATGAGCAGTTCTTC. Translating gives CASSLLAGSYNEQFF.

The J gene is TRBJ2-7, the V gene TRBV5-1, with 9 bases aligning to TRBD2. The germline CDR1 and CDR2 sequences are SGHRS and YFSETQ. J lost 4 bases, V lost 3 bases, and 11 bases had no gene match. This CDR3 has 16 amino acids. CDR3 DNA: TGCGCCAGCAGCTCGGCTACGCGGGAGGGCCGGTACGAGCAGTACTTC. The encoded protein is CASSSATREGRYEQYF. Supplemented by reference TRBV5-1 and TRBJ2-7, the full variable domain reads KAGVTQTPRYLIKTRGQQVTLSCSPISGHRSVSWYQQTPGQGLQFLFEYFSETQRNKGNFPGRFSGRQFSNSRSEMNVSTLELGDSALYLCASSSATREGRYEQYFGPGTRLTVT.

The chain uses TRBV12-5 and TRBJ2-6, with D perhaps given as TRBD1 or TRBD2 (5 bases each). Germline V gene lookup returns CDR1 LGHNT and CDR2 FRNRAP. This CDR3 has 19 amino acids. Trimming shortened V by 0 bases and J by 0 bases, and 15 bases separated the two germline ends. This CDR3 reads CASGLVRDSGPSGANVLTF. The CDR3, as DNA: TGTGCTAGTGGTTTGGTACGCGACAGCGGACCCTCTGGGGCCAACGTCCTGACTTTC.

The V call is TRBV28, the J call TRBJ2-7; perhaps TRBD2 as D (5 bases). The germline gives CDR1 MDHEN, CDR2 SYDVKM. CDR3 length equals 14 residues. V shed 3 bases and J shed 2 bases, with 11 bases lying between them. CDR3 protein: CASSFSRAAYEQYF. Written as DNA, the CDR3 is TGTGCCAGCAGTTTTTCGAGGGCGGCCTACGAGCAGTACTTC.